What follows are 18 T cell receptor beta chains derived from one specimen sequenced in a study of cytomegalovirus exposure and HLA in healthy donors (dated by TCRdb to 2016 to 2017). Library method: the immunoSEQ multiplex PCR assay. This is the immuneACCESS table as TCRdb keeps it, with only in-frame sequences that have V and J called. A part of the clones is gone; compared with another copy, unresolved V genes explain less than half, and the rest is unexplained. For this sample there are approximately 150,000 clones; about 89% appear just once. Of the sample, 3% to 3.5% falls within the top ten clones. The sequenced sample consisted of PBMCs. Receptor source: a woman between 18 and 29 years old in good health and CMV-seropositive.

CDR3 amino acids: CASSSWGAGGYEQYF. DNA for the CDR3: TGTGCCAGCAGCTCATGGGGAGCAGGGGGCTACGAGCAGTACTTC. The rearrangement links TRBV27 to TRBJ2-7; 7 positions agree with TRBD1. The CDR3 extends over 15 amino acids. Trimming cost V 6 bases and J 3 bases; bases outside gene matches: 11. The germline V gene encodes CDR1 MNHEY and CDR2 SMNVEV (reference sequence).

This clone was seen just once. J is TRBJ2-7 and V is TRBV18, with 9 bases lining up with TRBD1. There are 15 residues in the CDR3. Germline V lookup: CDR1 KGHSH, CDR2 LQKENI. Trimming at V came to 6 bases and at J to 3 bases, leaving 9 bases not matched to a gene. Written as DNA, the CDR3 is TGTGCCAGCTCCCAAGGCGGACAGGGGATCTACGAGCAGTACTTC. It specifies CASSQGGQGIYEQYF.

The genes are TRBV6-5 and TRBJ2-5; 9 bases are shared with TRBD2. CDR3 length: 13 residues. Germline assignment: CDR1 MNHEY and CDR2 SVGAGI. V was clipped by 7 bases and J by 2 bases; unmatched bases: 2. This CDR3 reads CASMLAGQETQYF. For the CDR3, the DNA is TGTGCCAGCATGCTAGCGGGGCAAGAGACCCAGTACTTC.

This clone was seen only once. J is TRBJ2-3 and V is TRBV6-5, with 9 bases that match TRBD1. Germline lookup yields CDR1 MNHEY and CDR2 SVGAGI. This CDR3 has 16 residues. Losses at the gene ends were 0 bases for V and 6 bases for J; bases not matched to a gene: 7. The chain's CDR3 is CASSYSIDRGSDTQYF. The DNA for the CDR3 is TGTGCCAGCAGTTACTCGATCGACAGGGGGTCCGATACGCAGTATTTT.

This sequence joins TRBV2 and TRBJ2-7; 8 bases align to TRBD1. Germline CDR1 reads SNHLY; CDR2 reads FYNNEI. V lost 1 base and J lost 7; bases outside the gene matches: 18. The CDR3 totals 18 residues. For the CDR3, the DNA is TGTGCCAGCAGTGAAGTGGGGCCCCTTTATTCGACAGGGGAAGAGCAGTACTTC. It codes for CASSEVGPLYSTGEEQYF.

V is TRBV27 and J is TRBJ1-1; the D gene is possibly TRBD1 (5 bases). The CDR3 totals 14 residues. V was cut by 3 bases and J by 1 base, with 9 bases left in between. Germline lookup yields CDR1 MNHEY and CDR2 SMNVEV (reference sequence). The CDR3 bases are TGTGCCAGCAGTTTCACAGGCCAGAACACTGAAGCTTTCTTT. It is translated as CASSFTGQNTEAFF.

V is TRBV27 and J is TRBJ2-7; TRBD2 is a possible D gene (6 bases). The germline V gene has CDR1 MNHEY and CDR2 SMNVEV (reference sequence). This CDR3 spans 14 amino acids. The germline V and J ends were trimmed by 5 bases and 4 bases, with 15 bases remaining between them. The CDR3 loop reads CASSPLGLDYEQYF. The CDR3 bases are TGTGCCAGCAGTCCCCTGGGACTCGATTACGAGCAGTACTTC.

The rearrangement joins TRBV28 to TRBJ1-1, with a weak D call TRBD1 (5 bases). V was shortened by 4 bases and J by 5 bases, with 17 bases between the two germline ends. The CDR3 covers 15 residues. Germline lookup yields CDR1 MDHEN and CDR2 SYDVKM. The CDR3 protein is CASSSLGGTRTEAFF. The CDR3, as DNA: TGTGCCAGCAGTTCCCTGGGAGGGACTCGAACTGAAGCTTTCTTT.

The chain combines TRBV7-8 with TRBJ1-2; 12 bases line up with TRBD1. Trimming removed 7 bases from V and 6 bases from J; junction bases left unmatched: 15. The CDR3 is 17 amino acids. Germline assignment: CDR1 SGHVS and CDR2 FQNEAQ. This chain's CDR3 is CASNITGTGGPIDGYTF. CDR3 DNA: TGTGCCAGCAACATCACCGGGACAGGGGGCCCGATAGATGGCTACACCTTC.

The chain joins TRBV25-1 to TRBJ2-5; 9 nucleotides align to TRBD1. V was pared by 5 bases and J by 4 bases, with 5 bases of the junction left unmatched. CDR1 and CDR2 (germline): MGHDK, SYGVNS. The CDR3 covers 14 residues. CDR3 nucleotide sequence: TGTGCCAGCAGTTCGACAGGGGGTGTAGAGACCCAGTACTTC. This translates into CASSSTGGVETQYF.

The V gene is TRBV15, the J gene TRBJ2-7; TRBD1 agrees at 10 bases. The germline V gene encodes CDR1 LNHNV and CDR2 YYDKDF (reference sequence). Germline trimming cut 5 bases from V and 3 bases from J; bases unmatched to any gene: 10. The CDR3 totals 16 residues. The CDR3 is CATSHRPGTGVYEQYF. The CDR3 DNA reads TGTGCCACCAGCCATCGCCCCGGGACAGGGGTCTACGAGCAGTACTTC.

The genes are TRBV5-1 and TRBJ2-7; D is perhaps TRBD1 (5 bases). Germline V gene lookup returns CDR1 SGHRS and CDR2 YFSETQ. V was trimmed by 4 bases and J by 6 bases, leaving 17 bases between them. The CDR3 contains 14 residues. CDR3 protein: CASSQQTGRGEQYF. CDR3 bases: TGCGCCAGCAGCCAACAAACAGGTAGGGGCGAGCAGTACTTC.

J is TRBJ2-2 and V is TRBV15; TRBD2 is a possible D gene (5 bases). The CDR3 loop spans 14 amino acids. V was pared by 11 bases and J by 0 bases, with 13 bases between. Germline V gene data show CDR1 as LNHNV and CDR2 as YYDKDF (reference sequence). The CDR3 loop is CAVEGYANTGELFF. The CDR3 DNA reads TGTGCCGTCGAGGGTTACGCGAACACCGGGGAGCTGTTTTTT.

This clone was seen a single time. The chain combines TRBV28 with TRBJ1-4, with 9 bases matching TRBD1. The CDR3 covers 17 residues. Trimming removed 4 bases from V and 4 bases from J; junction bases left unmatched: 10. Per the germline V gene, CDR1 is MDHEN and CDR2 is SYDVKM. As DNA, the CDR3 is TGTGCCAGCAGTTCTCGAGCGAGGGACAGGGATAATGAAAAACTGTTTTTT. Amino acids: CASSSRARDRDNEKLFF.

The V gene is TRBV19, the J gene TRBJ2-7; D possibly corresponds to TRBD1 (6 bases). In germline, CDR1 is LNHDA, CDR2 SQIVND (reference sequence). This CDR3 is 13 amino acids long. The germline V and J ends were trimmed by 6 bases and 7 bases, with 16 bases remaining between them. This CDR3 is CASSSPGASEQYF. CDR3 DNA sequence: TGTGCCAGTAGCAGTCCAGGGGCTTCTGAGCAGTACTTC.

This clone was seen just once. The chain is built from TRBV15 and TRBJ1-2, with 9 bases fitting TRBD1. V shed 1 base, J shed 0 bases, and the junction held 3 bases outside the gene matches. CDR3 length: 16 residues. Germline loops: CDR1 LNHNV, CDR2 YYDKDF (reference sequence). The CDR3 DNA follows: TGTGCCACCAGCAGAGGGGGGACAGGGCCTAACTATGGCTACACCTTC. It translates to CATSRGGTGPNYGYTF.

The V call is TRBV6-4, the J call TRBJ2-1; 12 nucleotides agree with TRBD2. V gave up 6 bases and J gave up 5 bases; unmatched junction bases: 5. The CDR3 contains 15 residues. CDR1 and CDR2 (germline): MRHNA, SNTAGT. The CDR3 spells CASSRLAGEDNEQFF. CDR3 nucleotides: TGTGCCAGCAGCCGACTAGCGGGAGAGGACAATGAGCAGTTCTTC.

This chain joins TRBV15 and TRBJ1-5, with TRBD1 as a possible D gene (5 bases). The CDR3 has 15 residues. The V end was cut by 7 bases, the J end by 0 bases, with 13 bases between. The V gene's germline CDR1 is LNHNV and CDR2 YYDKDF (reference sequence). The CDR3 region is CATKPGTYSNQPQHF. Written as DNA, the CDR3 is TGTGCCACCAAGCCAGGGACTTATAGCAATCAGCCCCAGCATTTT.